These 6 T cell receptor beta chains came from one sample sequenced in a study of OX40 agonist ivuxolimab in advanced cancers. Only in-frame clones appear in the TCRdb table, and some are missing; sequencing was by immunoSEQ multiplex PCR. The sample consists of tens of thousands of clones, approximately 75% of them appearing once. The sample here was CD4+ or CD8+ T cells sorted from blood, taken in a trial of the OX40 agonist ivuxolimab. The receptor set was obtained from an adult with an advanced solid tumor such as melanoma, head and neck, liver or kidney cancer.

The chain employs TRBV6-5 and TRBJ1-4; D ambiguous. Germline assignment: CDR1 MNHEY and CDR2 SVGAGI. This CDR3 contains 14 residues. Between the trimmed V and J ends, which lost 2 bases and 6 bases, there was a span of 10 bases. The CDR3 DNA reads TGTGCCAGCAGTTACAAGGGAACCGATGAAAAACTGTTTTTT. Translated, it gives CASSYKGTDEKLFF.

The chain has TRBV6-1 and TRBJ2-3, with 11 bases identical to TRBD2. This CDR3 region has 16 residues. The V gene's germline CDR1 is MNHNS and CDR2 SASEGT. Trimming took 3 bases from V and 1 from J; bases not matched to a gene: 3. CDR3 bases: TGTGCCAGCAGTGACATACTAGCGGGGGGCACAGATACGCAGTATTTT. Protein sequence: CASSDILAGGTDTQYF.

The chain links TRBV2 to TRBJ1-1; D gene ambiguous. CDR3 length: 15 residues. Germline V CDR1 and CDR2: SNHLY, FYNNEI. Trimming left V 5 bases short and J 1 base short, with 14 bases between. The DNA of the CDR3 is TGTGCCAGCAGTTACGACTTGGACGGGAACACTGAAGCTTTCTTT. Translated, it gives CASSYDLDGNTEAFF.

The chain couples TRBV5-5 to TRBJ1-5; 9 nucleotides agree with TRBD1. Germline-derived CDR1 and CDR2 are SGHKS and YYEKEE (reference sequence). After removal of 0 bases from V and 9 bases from J, the junction contained 10 bases not matched to a gene. This CDR3 has 16 amino acids. CDR3 bases: TGTGCCAGCAGCTTGGCTATGGACAGGGGAGCATTGCCCCAGCATTTT. Protein: CASSLAMDRGALPQHF.

This CDR3 is CASSLVGNRQVQETQYF. The CDR3 DNA reads as TGTGCCAGCAGCTTAGTAGGGAACCGACAGGTGCAAGAGACCCAGTACTTC. This chain links TRBV7-7 with TRBJ2-5, with D tentatively TRBD1 (6 bases). The V end was cut by 1 base, the J end by 2 bases, with 17 bases between. The germline gives CDR1 SSHAT, CDR2 FNYEAQ (reference sequence). This CDR3 contains 17 residues.

V and J are TRBV7-8 and TRBJ1-2; tentatively, D is TRBD1 (5 bases). The CDR3 consists of 14 residues. Germline CDR1 and CDR2: SGHVS and FQNEAQ. V was pared by 4 bases and J by 13 bases, with 22 bases between. CDR3 sequence: CASSSRGRVGTSTF. For the CDR3, the DNA is TGTGCCAGCAGCTCGAGGGGCAGGGTAGGGACGAGCACCTTC.